Listed below are T cell receptor beta chains from one sample, sequenced in a study of patients and donors after allogeneic stem cell transplantation. TCRdb reprocessed the RT-PCR reads via MiXCR and lists one record per CDR3 protein. The table records about 400,000 distinct CDR3 sequences, approximately 16% of them present only once. The sequenced sample was blood, either unsorted or a sorted T cell fraction (not recorded which). The receptor source for this set is a human donor who was either an allogeneic HSCT recipient or a stem cell or donor lymphocyte infusion donor (not recorded which). It is not recorded whose cells these are; they may come from a transplant donor. Each CDR3 is given with its conserved first and last residue. D genes are given only for firm matches. Clone size is given for some rows only: seen once, a few or many times, or a class if the clone is expanded.

clone_size | d_call | j_call | v_call | cdr3_aa | cdr3_nt
few | TRBD2 | TRBJ2-7 | TRBV12-3/TRBV12-4 | CASRRGEDGYEQYF | TGTGCCAGCAGACGGGGGGAGGATGGTTACGAGCAGTACTTC
. | . | TRBJ2-7 | TRBV11-2 | CASSLSGWRHEQYF | TGTGCCAGCAGCTTGTCCGGGTGGCGCCACGAGCAGTACTTC
. | . | TRBJ1-1 | TRBV12-3/TRBV12-4 | CASSSRNSEAFF | TGTGCCAGCAGTTCCCGGAACTCTGAAGCTTTCTTT
. | TRBD1 | TRBJ1-1 | TRBV15 | CATSRARGLFTGEGTEAFF | TGTGCCACCAGCAGAGCAAGAGGGCTTTTTACAGGGGAAGGCACTGAAGCTTTCTTT
few | . | TRBJ1-1 | TRBV9 | CASSGRKGGLGAFF | TGTGCCAGCAGCGGGAGAAAGGGGGGGCTCGGCGCTTTCTTT
. | TRBD1 | TRBJ2-5 | TRBV20-1 | CSAPVMRGPGIQETQYF | TGCAGTGCTCCCGTCATGAGGGGGCCCGGAATACAAGAGACCCAGTACTTC
. | . | TRBJ1-5 | TRBV5-6 | CASSGGPHSNQPQHF | TGTGCCAGCAGTGGAGGGCCCCATAGCAATCAGCCCCAGCATTTT
few | . | TRBJ2-7 | TRBV6-1 | CASRQGWVKDEQYF | TGTGCCAGCAGACAGGGTTGGGTAAAAGACGAGCAGTACTTC
few | TRBD1 | TRBJ1-2 | TRBV6-2/TRBV6-3 | CASSSQGALTF | TGTGCCAGCAGTTCACAGGGGGCGTTAACCTTC
many | . | TRBJ2-7 | TRBV4-1 | CASSQDRYEQYF | TGTGCCAGCAGCCAAGATCGATACGAGCAGTACTTC
few | TRBD2 | TRBJ2-5 | TRBV10-3 | CAISGASGGQGGQETQYF | TGTGCCATCAGTGGGGCTAGCGGGGGGCAAGGGGGCCAAGAGACCCAGTACTTC